These T cell receptor beta chains were read from a single sample in a study of Graves' ophthalmopathy and Graves' hyperthyroidism. TCRdb redid the calling of the multiplex PCR reads with MiXCR, one entry per CDR3 protein. The sample lists approximately 700,000 distinct CDR3 sequences, roughly two fifths occurring once. Sequenced: peripheral blood. The receptors come from an adult man with Graves' ophthalmopathy. Each CDR3 is given with its conserved first and last residue. Fields, in order: D gene, J gene, V gene, clone size, CDR3 protein, CDR3 DNA. The D gene is left open where the match is weak. Rows give clone size only sometimes, using once, few, many, or a class for an expanded clone.

NA | TRBJ1-6 | TRBV19 | many | CASTMDGGYNSPLHF | TGTGCCAGTACCATGGACGGGGGCTATAATTCACCCCTCCACTTT
NA | TRBJ1-2 | TRBV7-8 | many | CASSAQGNYGYTF | TGTGCCAGCAGCGCCCAGGGAAACTATGGCTACACCTTC
TRBD1 | TRBJ2-6 | TRBV7-2 | NA | CASSLPGTGAGSGANVLTF | TGTGCCAGCAGCTTACCGGGGACAGGGGCTGGTTCTGGGGCCAACGTCCTGACTTTC
NA | TRBJ1-2 | TRBV5-6 | many | CASSPTVRGGGYTF | TGTGCCAGCAGCCCTACTGTTAGGGGAGGTGGCTACACCTTC
NA | TRBJ2-7 | TRBV20-1 | many | CSARPWGLNNYEQYF | TGCAGTGCTAGACCCTGGGGACTCAACAACTACGAGCAGTACTTC
NA | TRBJ1-2 | TRBV11-2 | many | CASSLDLTATF | TGTGCCAGCAGCTTAGATCTAACAGCCACCTTC
TRBD2 | TRBJ2-1 | TRBV10-1 | NA | CASRIAGEQFF | TGCGCCAGCAGGATAGCGGGGGAGCAGTTCTTC
NA | TRBJ1-5 | TRBV19 | many | CASSIVGWTDSNQPQHF | TGTGCCAGTAGTATAGTTGGTTGGACAGATAGCAATCAGCCCCAGCATTTT
NA | TRBJ2-6 | TRBV29-1 | NA | CSSTGSGANVLTF | TGCAGCTCTACGGGCTCTGGGGCCAACGTCCTGACTTTC
NA | TRBJ2-2 | TRBV7-7 | many | CASSLVSTGELFF | TGTGCTAGCAGCTTAGTTAGCACCGGGGAGCTGTTTTTT
NA | TRBJ2-3 | TRBV12-3/TRBV12-4 | NA | CASRTRTGHTDTQYF | TGTGCCAGCCGTACCCGAACCGGACACACAGATACGCAGTATTTT
NA | TRBJ2-5 | TRBV10-3 | NA | CAIRRGVAGTQYF | TGTGCCATCAGACGCGGGGTGGCCGGGACCCAGTACTTC
TRBD2 | TRBJ2-7 | TRBV2 | few | CASNSGRHSYEQYF | TGTGCCAGTAATAGCGGGAGGCACTCCTACGAGCAGTACTTC
NA | TRBJ2-7 | TRBV4-1 | many | CASSLISGAYEQYF | TGCGCCAGCAGCCTCATTTCCGGAGCCTACGAGCAGTACTTC
TRBD2 | TRBJ2-2 | TRBV7-3 | many | CASSVGLAGSEGELFF | TGTGCCAGCAGCGTAGGACTAGCGGGGAGCGAGGGGGAGCTGTTTTTT
NA | TRBJ2-7 | TRBV5-1 | once | CASWGPGELYF | TGCGCCAGCTGGGGGCCCGGGGAGCTGTACTTC
NA | TRBJ2-2 | TRBV24-1 | many | CATSEGTYNTGELFF | TGTGCCACCAGTGAGGGGACATATAACACCGGGGAGCTGTTTTTT
NA | TRBJ1-3 | TRBV7-9 | NA | CASSQDSNTGSGNTIYF | TGCGCCAGCAGCCAAGATTCTAACACGGGTTCTGGAAACACCATATATTTT